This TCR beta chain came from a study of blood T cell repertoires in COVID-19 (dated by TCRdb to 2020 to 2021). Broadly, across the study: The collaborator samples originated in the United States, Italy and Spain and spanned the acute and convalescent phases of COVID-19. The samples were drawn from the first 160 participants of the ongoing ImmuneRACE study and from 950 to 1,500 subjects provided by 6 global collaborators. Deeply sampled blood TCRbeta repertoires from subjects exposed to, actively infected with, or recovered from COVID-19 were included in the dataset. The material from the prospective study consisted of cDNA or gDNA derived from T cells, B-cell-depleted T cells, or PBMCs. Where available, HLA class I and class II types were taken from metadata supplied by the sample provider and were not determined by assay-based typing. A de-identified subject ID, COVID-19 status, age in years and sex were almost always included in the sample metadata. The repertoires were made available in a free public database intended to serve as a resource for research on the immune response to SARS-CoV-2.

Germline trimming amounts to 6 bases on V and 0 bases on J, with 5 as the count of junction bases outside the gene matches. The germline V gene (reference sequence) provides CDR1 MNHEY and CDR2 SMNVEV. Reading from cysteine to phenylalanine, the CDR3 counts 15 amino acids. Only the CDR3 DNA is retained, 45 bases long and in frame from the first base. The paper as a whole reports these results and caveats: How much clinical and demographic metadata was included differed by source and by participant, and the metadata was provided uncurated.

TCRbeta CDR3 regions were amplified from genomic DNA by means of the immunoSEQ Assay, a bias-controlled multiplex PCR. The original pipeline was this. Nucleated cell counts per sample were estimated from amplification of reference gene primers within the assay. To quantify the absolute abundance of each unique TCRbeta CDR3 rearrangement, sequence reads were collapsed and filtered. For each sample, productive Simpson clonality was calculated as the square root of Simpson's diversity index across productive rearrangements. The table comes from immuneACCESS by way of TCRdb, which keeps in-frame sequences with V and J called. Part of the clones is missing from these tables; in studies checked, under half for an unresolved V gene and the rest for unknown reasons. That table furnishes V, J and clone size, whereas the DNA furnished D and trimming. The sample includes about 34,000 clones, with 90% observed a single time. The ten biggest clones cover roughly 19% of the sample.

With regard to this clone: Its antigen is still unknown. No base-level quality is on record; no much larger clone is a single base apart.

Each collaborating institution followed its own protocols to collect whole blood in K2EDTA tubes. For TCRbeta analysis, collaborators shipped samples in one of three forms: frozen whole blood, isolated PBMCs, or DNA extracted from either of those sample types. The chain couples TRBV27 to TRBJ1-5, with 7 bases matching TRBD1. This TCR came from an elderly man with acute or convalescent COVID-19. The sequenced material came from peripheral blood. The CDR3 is CASRPDRVSNQPQHF. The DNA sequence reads TGTGCCAGCAGACCAGACAGGGTTAGCAATCAGCCCCAGCATTTT.